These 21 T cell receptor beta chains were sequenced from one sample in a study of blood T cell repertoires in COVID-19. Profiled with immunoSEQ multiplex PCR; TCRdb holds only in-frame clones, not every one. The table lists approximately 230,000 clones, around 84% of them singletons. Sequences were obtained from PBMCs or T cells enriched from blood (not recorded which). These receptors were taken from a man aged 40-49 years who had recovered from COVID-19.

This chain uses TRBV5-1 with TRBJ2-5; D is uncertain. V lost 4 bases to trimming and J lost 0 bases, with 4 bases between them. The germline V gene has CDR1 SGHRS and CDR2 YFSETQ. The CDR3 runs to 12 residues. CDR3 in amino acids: CASSPDQETQYF. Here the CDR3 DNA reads TGCGCCAGCAGCCCGGACCAAGAGACCCAGTACTTC.

CDR3 nucleotide sequence: TGTGCCATCCCGGGGTCGCGGACAGGGAACTATGGCTACACCTTC. This gives the protein CAIPGSRTGNYGYTF. The rearrangement links TRBV28 to TRBJ1-2; the match to TRBD1 covers 8 bases. The CDR3 covers 15 residues. J lost 2 bases, V lost 10 bases, and 12 bases had no gene match. Germline V lookup: CDR1 MDHEN, CDR2 SYDVKM.

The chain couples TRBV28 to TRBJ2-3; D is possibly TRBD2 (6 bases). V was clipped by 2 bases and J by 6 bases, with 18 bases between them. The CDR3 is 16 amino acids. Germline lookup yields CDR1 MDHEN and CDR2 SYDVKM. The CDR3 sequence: CASSLGQGLLGDTQYF. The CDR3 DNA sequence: TGTGCCAGCAGTTTAGGGCAGGGACTCCTGGGGGATACGCAGTATTTT.

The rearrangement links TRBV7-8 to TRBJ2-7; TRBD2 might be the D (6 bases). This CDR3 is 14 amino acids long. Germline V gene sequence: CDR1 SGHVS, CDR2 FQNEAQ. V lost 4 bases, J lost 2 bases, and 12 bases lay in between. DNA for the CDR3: TGTGCCAGCAGCTCAACGGGGGTAACCTACGAGCAGTACTTC. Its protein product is CASSSTGVTYEQYF.

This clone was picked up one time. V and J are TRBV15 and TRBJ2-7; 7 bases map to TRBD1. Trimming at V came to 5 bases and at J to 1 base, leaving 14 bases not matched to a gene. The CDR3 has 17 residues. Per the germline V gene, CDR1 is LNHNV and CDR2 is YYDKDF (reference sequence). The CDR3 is CATSSSSGGRGSYEQYF. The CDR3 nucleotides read TGTGCCACCAGCTCCTCCTCAGGGGGTCGCGGATCCTACGAGCAGTACTTC.

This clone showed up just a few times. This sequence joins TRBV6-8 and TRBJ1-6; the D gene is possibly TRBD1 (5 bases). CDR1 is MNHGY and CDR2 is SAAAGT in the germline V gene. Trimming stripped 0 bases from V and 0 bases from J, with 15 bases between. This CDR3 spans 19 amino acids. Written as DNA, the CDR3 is TGTGCCAGCAGTTACTCGAGACAGTCGTACGACTCCTATAATTCACCCCTCCACTTT. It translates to CASSYSRQSYDSYNSPLHF.

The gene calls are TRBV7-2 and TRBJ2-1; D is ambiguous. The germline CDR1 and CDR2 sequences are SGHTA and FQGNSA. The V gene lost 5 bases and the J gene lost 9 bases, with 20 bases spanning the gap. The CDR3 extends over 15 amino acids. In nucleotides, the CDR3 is TGTGCCAGCAGCCGTACGCCTGAAAGCGAACTTGAGCAGTTCTTC. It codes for CASSRTPESELEQFF.

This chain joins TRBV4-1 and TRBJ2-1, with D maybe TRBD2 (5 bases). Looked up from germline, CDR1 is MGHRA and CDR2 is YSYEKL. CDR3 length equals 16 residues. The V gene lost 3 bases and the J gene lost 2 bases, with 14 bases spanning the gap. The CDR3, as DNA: TGCGCCAGCAGCCACCCGGCGGGCGCCGCCTACAATGAGCAGTTCTTC. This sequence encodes CASSHPAGAAYNEQFF.

CDR3 in amino acids: CASSLRGLHEQYF. The DNA for the CDR3 is TGTGCCAGCAGTCTCAGGGGACTACACGAGCAGTACTTC. V is TRBV12-3 or TRBV12-4 and J is TRBJ2-7, with TRBD2 as a possible D gene (7 bases). This CDR3 contains 13 residues. V lost 5 bases and J 5 bases, leaving 13 bases between the germline ends.

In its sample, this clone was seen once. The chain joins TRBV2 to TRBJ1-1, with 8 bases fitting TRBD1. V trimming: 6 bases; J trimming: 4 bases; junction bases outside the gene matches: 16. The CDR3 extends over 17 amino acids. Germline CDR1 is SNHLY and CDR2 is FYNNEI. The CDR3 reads CASSLFPTDRGRTEAFF. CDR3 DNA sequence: TGTGCCAGCAGCCTTTTTCCCACCGACAGGGGTCGCACTGAAGCTTTCTTT.

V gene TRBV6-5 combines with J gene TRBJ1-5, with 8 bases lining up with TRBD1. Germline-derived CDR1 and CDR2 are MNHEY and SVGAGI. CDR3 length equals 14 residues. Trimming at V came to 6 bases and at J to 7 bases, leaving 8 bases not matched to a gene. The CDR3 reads CASSADRGGQPQHF. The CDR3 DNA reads TGTGCCAGCAGCGCCGACAGGGGCGGACAGCCCCAGCATTTT.

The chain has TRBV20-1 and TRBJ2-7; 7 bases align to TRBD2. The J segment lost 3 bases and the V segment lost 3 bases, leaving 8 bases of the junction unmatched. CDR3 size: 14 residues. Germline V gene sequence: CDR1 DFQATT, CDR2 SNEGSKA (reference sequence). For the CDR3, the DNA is TGCAGTGCTAGTTCGGGGGGTTGGGGCTACGAGCAGTACTTC. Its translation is CSASSGGWGYEQYF.

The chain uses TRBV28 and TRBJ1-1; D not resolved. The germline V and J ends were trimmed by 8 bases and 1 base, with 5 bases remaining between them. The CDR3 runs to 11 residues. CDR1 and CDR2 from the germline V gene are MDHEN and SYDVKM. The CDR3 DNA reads TGTGCCAGCTTATCGAACACTGAAGCTTTCTTT. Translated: CASLSNTEAFF.

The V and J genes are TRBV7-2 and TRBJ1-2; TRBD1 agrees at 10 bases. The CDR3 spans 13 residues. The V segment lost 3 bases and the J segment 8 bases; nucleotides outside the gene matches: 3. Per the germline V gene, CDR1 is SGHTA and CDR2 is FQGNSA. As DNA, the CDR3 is TGTGCCAGCAGCTTCGACAGGGGGCGCGGCTACACCTTC. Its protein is CASSFDRGRGYTF.

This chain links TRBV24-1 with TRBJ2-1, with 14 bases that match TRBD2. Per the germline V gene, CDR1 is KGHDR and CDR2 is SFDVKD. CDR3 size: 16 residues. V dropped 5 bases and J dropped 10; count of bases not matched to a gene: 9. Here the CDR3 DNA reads TGTGCCACCAGTGCAACCGGGACTAGCGGGAGTATGGAGCAGTTCTTC. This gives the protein CATSATGTSGSMEQFF.

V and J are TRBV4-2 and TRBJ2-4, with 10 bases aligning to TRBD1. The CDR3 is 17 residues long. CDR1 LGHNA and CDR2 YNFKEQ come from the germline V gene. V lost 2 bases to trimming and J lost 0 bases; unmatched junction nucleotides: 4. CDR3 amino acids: CASSQPGDRGAKNIQYF. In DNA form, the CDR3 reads TGTGCCAGCAGCCAACCAGGGGACAGGGGAGCCAAAAACATTCAGTACTTC.

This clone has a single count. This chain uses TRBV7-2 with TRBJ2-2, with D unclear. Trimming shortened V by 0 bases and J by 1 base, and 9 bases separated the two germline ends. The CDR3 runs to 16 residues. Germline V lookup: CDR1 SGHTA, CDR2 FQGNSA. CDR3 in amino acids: CASSLARRQNTGELFF. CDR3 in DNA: TGTGCCAGCAGCTTAGCAAGGCGGCAGAACACCGGGGAGCTGTTTTTT.

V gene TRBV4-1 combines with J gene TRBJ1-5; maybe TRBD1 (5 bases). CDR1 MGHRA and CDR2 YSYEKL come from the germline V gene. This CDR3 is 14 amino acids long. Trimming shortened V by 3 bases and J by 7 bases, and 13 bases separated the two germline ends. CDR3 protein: CASSQQRGEQPQHF. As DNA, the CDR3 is TGCGCCAGCAGCCAGCAGCGGGGCGAGCAGCCCCAGCATTTT.

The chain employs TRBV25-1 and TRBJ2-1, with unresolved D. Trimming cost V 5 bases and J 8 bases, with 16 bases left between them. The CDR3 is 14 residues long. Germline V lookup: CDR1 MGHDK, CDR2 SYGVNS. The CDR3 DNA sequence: TGTGCCAGCAGTTCCGCCGGAGAAGCCCATGAGCAGTTCTTC. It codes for CASSSAGEAHEQFF. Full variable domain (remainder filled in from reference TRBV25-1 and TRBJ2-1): EADIYQTPRYLVIGTGKKITLECSQTMGHDKMYWYQQDPGMELHLIHYSYGVNSTEKGDLSSESTVSRIRTEHFPLTLESARPSHTSQYLCASSSAGEAHEQFFGPGTRLTVL.

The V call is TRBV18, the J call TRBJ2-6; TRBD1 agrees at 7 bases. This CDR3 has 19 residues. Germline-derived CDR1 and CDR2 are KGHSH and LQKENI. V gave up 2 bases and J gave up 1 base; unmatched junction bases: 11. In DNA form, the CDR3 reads TGTGCCAGCTCACCAGATCTAGGGACAGTTGTGTCTGGGGCCAACGTCCTGACTTTC. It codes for CASSPDLGTVVSGANVLTF.

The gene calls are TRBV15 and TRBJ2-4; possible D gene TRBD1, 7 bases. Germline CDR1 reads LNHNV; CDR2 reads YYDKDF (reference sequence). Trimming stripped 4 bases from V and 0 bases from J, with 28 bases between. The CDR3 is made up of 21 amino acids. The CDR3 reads CATSIKTGGTAFAQAKNIQYF. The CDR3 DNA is TGTGCCACCAGCATAAAAACCGGCGGGACAGCCTTCGCCCAAGCCAAAAACATTCAGTACTTC.